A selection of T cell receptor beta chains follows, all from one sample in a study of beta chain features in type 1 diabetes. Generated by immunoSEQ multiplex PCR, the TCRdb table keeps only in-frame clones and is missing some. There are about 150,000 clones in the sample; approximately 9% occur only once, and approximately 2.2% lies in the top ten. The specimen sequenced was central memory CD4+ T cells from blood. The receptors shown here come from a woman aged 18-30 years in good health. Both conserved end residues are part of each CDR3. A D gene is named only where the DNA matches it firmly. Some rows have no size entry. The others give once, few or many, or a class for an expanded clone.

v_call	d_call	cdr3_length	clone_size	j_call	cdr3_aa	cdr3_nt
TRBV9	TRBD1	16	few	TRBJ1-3	CASSATGAFSGNTIYF	TGTGCCAGCAGCGCCACAGGGGCCTTCTCTGGAAACACCATATATTTT
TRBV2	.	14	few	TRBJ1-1	CASSVEGANTEAFF	TGTGCCAGCAGTGTCGAGGGCGCGAACACTGAAGCTTTCTTT
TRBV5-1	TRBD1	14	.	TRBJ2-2	CASSTQGDTGELFF	TGCGCCAGCAGTACACAGGGGGACACCGGGGAGCTGTTTTTT
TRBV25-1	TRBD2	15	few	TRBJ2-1	CASFPREVRYNEQFF	TGTGCCAGCTTTCCCCGGGAGGTGAGATACAATGAGCAGTTCTTC
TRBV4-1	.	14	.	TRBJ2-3	CASSQVAATDTQYF	TGCGCCAGCAGCCAAGTCGCGGCAACAGATACGCAGTATTTT
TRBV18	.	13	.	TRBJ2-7	CASSPPGGYEQYF	TGTGCCAGCTCACCACCGGGGGGCTACGAGCAGTACTTC
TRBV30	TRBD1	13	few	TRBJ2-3	CAWSVQGPDTQYF	TGTGCCTGGAGTGTACAGGGGCCAGATACGCAGTATTTT
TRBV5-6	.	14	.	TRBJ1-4	CASSVGRTVEKLFF	TGTGCCAGCAGCGTGGGACGGACAGTTGAAAAACTGTTTTTT
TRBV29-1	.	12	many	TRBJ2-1	CSVGTGYNEQFF	TGCAGCGTTGGTACAGGTTACAATGAGCAGTTCTTC
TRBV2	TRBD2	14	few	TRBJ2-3	CASRQRGHTDTQYF	TGTGCCAGCAGACAGCGGGGGCACACAGATACGCAGTATTTT
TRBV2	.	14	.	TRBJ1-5	CASSPLESNQPQHF	TGTGCCAGCAGTCCCCTTGAGAGCAATCAGCCCCAGCATTTT
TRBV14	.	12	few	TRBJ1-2	CASSPRTDGYTF	TGTGCCAGCAGCCCTCGAACGGATGGCTACACCTTC
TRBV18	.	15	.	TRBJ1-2	CASSPVTGLGDGYTF	TGTGCCAGCTCACCGGTAACAGGGCTGGGAGATGGCTACACCTTC